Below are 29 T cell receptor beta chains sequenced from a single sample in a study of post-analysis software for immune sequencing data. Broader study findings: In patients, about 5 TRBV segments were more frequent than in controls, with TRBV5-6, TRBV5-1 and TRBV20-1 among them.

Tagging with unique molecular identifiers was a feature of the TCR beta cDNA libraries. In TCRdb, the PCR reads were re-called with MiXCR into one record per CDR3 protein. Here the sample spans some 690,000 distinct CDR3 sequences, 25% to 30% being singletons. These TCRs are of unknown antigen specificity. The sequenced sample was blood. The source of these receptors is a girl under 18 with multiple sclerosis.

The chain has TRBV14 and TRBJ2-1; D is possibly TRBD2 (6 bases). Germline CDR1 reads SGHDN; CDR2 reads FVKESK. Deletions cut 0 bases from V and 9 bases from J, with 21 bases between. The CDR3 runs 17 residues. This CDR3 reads CASSQERPTRVLGEQFF. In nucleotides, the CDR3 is TGTGCCAGCAGCCAAGAAAGGCCGACTAGGGTGTTAGGTGAGCAGTTCTTC.

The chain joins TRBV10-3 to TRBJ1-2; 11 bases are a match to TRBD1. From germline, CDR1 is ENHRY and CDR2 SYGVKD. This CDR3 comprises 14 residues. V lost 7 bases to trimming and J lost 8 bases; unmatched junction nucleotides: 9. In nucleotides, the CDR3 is TGTGCCATCATAGGGACAGGGGGTACTGGCGGCTACACCTTC. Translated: CAIIGTGGTGGYTF.

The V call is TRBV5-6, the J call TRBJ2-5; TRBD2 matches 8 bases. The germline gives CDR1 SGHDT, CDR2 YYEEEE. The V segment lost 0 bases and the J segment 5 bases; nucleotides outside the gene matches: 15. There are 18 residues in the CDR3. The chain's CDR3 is CASSLALSYGLAGETQYF. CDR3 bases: TGTGCCAGCAGCTTGGCCTTAAGTTATGGACTAGCCGGCGAGACCCAGTACTTC.

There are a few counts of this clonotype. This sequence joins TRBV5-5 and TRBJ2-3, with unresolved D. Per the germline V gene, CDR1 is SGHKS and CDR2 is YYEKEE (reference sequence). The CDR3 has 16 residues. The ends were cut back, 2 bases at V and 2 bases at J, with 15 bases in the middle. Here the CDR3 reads CASSLTLILPTDTQYF. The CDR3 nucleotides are TGTGCCAGCAGCTTAACCCTAATCCTCCCCACAGATACGCAGTATTTT. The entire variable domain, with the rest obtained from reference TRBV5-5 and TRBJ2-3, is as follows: DAGVTQSPTHLIKTRGQQVTLRCSPISGHKSVSWYQQVLGQGPQFIFQYYEKEERGRGNFPDRFSARQFPNYSSELNVNALLLGDSALYLCASSLTLILPTDTQYFGPGTRLTVL.

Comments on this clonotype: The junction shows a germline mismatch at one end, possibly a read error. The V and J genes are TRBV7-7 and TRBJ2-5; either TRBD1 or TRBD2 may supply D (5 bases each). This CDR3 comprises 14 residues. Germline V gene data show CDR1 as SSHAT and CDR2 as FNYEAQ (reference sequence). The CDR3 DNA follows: TGTGCTAGCAGCCCGGCCGGGGCGGTGGAGACCCAGTACTTC. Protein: CASSPAGAVETQYF.

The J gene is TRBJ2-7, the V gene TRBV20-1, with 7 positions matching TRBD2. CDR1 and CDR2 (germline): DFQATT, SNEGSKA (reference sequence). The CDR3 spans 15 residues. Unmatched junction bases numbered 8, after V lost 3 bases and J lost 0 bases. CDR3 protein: CSARGRAGFSYEQYF. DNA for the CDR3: TGCAGTGCTAGGGGACGAGCGGGATTCTCCTACGAGCAGTACTTC.

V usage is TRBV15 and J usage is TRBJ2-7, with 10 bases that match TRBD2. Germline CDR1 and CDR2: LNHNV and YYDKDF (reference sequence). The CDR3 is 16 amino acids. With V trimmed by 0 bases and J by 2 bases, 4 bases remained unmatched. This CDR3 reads CATSRDGLAGAYEQYF. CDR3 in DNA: TGTGCCACCAGCAGAGATGGGCTAGCGGGGGCCTACGAGCAGTACTTC.

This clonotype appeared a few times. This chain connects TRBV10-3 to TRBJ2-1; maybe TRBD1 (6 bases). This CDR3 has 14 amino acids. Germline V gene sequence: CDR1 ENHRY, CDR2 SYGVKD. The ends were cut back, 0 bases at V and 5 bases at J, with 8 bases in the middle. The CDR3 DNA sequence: TGTGCCATCAGTGAGTCGAACAGGGACAATGAGCAGTTCTTC. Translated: CAISESNRDNEQFF.

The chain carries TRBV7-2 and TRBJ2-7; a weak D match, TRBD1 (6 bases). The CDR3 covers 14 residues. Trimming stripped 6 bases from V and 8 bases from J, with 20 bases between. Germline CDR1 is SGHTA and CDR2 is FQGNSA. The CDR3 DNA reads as TGTGCCAGCAGTACGAGCGGAGGACAGTACAAGCAGTACTTC. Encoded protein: CASSTSGGQYKQYF.

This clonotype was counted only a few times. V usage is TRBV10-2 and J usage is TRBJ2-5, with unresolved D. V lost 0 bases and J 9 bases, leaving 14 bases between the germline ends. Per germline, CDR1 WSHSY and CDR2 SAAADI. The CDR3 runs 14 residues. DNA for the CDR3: TGCGCCAGCAGTGAGTCGAATTTTTTGGTGTCCCAGTACTTC. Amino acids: CASSESNFLVSQYF.

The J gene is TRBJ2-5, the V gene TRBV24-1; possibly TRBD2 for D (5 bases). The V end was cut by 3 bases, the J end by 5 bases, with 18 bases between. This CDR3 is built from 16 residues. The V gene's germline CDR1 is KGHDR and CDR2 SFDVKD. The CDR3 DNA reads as TGTGCCACCAGTGATGGGTGGCGGGCAGTCGGGGAGACCCAGTACTTC. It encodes CATSDGWRAVGETQYF.

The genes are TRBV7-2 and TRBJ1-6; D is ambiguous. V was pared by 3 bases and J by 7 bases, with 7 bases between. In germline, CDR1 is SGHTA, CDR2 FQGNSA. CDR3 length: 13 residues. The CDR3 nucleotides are TGTGCCAGCAGCTTTCAGAGGAATTCACCCCTCCACTTT. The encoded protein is CASSFQRNSPLHF.

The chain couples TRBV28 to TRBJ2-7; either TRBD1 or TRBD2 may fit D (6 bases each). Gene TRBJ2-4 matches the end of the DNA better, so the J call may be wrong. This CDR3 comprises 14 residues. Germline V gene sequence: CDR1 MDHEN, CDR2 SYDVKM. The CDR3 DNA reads TGTGCCAGCAGTTTAATCGGGGGCTCGGACATTCAGTACTTC. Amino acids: CASSLIGGSDIQYF.

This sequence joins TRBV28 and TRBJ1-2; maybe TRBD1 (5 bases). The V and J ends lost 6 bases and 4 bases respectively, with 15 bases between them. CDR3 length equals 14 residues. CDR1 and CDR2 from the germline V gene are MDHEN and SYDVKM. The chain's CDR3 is CASRAWGTGYGYTF. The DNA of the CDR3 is TGTGCCAGCAGGGCTTGGGGGACTGGCTATGGCTACACCTTC.

The CDR3 DNA follows: TGCAGTGCCGAACCGGACCCCAGAAATGAGCAGTTCTTC. Amino acids: CSAEPDPRNEQFF. The chain couples TRBV20-1 to TRBJ2-1; no reliable D call. Trimming cost V 6 bases and J 7 bases, with 16 bases left between them. This CDR3 has 13 residues. The V gene's germline CDR1 is DFQATT and CDR2 SNEGSKA (reference sequence).

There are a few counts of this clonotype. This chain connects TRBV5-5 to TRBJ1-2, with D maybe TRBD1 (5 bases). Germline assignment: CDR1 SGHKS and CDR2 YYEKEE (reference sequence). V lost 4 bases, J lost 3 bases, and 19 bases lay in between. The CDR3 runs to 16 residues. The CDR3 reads CASSPTPVGVYYGYTF. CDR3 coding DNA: TGTGCCAGCAGCCCGACACCGGTGGGGGTTTACTATGGCTACACCTTC. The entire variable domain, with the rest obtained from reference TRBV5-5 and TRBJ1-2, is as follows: DAGVTQSPTHLIKTRGQQVTLRCSPISGHKSVSWYQQVLGQGPQFIFQYYEKEERGRGNFPDRFSARQFPNYSSELNVNALLLGDSALYLCASSPTPVGVYYGYTFGSGTRLTVV.

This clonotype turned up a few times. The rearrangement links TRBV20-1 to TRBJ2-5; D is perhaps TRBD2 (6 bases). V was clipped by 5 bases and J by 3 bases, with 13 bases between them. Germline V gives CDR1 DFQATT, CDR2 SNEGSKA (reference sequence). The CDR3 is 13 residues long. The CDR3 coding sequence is TGCAGTGCTGGCGGGACGGTTGAAGAGACCCAGTACTTC. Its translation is CSAGGTVEETQYF.

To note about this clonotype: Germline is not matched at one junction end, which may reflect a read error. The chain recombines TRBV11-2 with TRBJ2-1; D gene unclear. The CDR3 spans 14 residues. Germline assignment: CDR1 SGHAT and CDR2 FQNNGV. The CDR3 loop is CACSLGIVGNEQFF. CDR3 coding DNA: TGTGCCTGCAGCTTAGGAATTGTAGGGAATGAGCAGTTCTTC.

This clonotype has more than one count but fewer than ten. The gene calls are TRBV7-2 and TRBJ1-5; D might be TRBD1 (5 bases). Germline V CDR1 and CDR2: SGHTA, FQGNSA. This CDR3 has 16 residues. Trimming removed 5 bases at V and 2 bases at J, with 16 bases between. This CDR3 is CASSHGQGTGNQPQHF. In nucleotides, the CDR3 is TGTGCCAGCAGCCACGGCCAGGGAACCGGCAATCAGCCCCAGCATTTT.

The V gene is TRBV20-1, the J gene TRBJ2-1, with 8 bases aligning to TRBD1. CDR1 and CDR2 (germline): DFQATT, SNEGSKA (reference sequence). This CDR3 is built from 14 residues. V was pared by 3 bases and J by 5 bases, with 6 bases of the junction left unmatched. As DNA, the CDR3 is TGCAGTGCTAGTCGGGGACAGGTACACAATGAGCAGTTCTTC. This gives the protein CSASRGQVHNEQFF.

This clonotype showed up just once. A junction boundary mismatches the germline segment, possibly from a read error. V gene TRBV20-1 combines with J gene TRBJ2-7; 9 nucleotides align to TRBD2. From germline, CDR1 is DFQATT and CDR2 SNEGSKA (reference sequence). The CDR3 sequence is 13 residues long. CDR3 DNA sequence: TGCTGTGCTAATGTAGCGGGGGCCTACGAGCAGTACTTC. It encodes CCANVAGAYEQYF.

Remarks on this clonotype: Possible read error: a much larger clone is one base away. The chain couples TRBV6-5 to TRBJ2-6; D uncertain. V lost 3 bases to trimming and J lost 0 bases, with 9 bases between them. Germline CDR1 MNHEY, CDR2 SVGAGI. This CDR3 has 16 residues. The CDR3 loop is CASSYRRPSGANVLTF. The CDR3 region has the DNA TGTGCCAGCAGTTATAGGCGACCCTCTGGGGCCAACGTCCTGACTTTC.

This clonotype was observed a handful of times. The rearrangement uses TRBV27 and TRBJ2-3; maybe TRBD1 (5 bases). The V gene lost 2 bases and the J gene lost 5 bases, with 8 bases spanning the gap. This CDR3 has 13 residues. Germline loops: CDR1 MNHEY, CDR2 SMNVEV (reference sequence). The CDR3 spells CASSLVQGDTQYF. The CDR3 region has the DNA TGTGCCAGCAGTTTAGTCCAGGGAGATACGCAGTATTTT.

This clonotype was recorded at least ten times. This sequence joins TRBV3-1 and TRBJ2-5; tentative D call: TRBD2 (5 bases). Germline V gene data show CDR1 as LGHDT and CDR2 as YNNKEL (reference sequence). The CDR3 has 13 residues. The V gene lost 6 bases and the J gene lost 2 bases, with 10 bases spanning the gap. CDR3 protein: CASSPGEQETQYF. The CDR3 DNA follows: TGTGCCAGCAGTCCCGGGGAGCAAGAGACCCAGTACTTC.

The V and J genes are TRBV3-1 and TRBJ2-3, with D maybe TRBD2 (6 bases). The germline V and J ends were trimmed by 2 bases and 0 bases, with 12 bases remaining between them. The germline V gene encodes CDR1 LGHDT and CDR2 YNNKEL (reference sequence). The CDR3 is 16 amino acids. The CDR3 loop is CASSQPGLPSTDTQYF. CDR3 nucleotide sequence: TGTGCCAGCAGCCAACCGGGACTCCCAAGCACAGATACGCAGTATTTT.

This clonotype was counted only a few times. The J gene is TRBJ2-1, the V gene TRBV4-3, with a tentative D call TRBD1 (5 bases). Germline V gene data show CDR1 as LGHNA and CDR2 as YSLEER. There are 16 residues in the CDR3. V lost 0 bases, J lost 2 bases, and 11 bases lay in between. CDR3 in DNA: TGCGCCAGCAGCCAAGAAGCAGGGCTTGCCTACAATGAGCAGTTCTTC. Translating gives CASSQEAGLAYNEQFF.

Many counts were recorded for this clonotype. In nucleotides, the CDR3 is TGCAGTGCTAGAGATAGCGGGAGGTTCAACGAGCAGTACTTC. Translated, it gives CSARDSGRFNEQYF. This chain uses TRBV20-1 with TRBJ2-7; 10 nucleotides match TRBD2. The CDR3 consists of 14 residues. Per germline, CDR1 DFQATT and CDR2 SNEGSKA (reference sequence). Trimming removed 0 bases from V and 5 bases from J; junction bases left unmatched: 4.

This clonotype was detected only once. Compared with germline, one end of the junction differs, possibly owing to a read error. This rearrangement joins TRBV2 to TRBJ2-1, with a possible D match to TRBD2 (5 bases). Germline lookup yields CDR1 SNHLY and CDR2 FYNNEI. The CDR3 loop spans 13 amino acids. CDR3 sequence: CAGSERLTFIQFF. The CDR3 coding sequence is TGTGCCGGCAGTGAGCGACTAACCTTCATTCAGTTCTTC.

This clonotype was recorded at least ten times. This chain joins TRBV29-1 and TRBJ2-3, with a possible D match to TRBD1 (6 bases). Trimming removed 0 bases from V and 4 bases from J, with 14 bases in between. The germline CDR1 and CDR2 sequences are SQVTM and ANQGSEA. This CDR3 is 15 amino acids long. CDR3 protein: CSVEEWQQGADTQYF. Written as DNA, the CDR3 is TGCAGCGTTGAAGAGTGGCAACAGGGAGCAGATACGCAGTATTTT.